This T cell receptor (beta chain) was sequenced for a study of T-cell reconstitution after alpha-beta-depleted transplantation in children. Notes on this clonotype: Its antigen is as yet unknown.

Study findings and constraints: Where some patients showed high TCRbeta diversity at day 60, it came from recipient T cells and thymic progenitors that had survived. Several hundred graft clones that had expanded were reportedly the source of alpha-beta T cells about two months after transplant. A year post-transplant, T-cell counts and diversity derived mostly from newly produced T cells.

The CDR3 is 13 residues long. V lost 5 bases to trimming and J lost 6 bases, with 12 bases between them. Per the germline V gene, CDR1 is SGHAT and CDR2 is FQNNGV. Construction of the TCRbeta library involved unique molecular identifiers. TCRdb used MiXCR to reprocess the PCR reads, holding one entry per CDR3 protein. The sample lists approximately 630,000 distinct CDR3 sequences; over 10% were seen once. The input for sequencing was PBMCs, taken before TCRalphabeta/CD19-depleted stem cell transplant. The TCR sequence derives from a girl aged 2 to 9 with congenital amegakaryocytic thrombocytopenia, due to receive a stem cell transplant. The chain recombines TRBV11-2 with TRBJ2-3; D not resolved. CDR3 sequence (DNA): TGTGCCAGCAGCCCCCACCCCTCGGATACGCAGTATTTT. As protein: CASSPHPSDTQYF. The whole variable domain, remainder taken from reference TRBV11-2 and TRBJ2-3, is EAGVAQSPRYKIIEKRQSVAFWCNPISGHATLYWYQQILGQGPKLLIQFQNNGVVDDSQLPKDRFSAERLKGVDSTLKIQPAKLEDSAVYLCASSPHPSDTQYFGPGTRLTVL.